These T cell receptor beta chains were read from a single sample in a study of T cell responses to AZD1222 COVID-19 vaccine. Here immunoSEQ multiplex PCR was the method, and the copy in TCRdb shows in-frame clones only, minus some. This sample has about 130,000 clones, with around 90% found just once. Sequenced material: peripheral blood, taken on day 0 of MenACWY control vaccination. Receptors were obtained from an adult in good health. Each CDR3 is given with its conserved first and last residue. D genes are given only for firm matches. Rows give clone size only sometimes, using once, few, many, or a class for an expanded clone.

v_gene,j_gene,d_gene,abundance,CDR3nt,CDR3aa
TRBV19,TRBJ1-4,-,-,TGTGCCAGCTCGTTTGGGGACCCCTATGAAAAACTGTTTTTT,CASSFGDPYEKLFF
TRBV10-1,TRBJ1-6,-,-,TGCGCCAGCAGTTACGGACAGAATTCACCCCTCCACTTT,CASSYGQNSPLHF
TRBV11-2,TRBJ2-2,-,-,TGTGCCAGCAGCTTAATCGTAGGGGTAAAGGCCGGGGAGCTGTTTTTT,CASSLIVGVKAGELFF
TRBV19,TRBJ1-4,-,-,TGTGCCAGTAGTGTCAGGGGAGGTTCTAATGAAAAACTGTTTTTT,CASSVRGGSNEKLFF
TRBV7-9,TRBJ2-1,-,-,TGTGCCAGCAGCTACATCGGCAATGAGCAGTTCTTC,CASSYIGNEQFF
TRBV2,TRBJ1-1,-,-,TGTGCCAGTGAGGGGTTGACAGACAACACTGAAGCTTTCTTT,CASEGLTDNTEAFF
TRBV6-5,TRBJ1-6,-,-,TGTGCCAGCAGTTCCCGGACGGGGAATTCACCCCTCCACTTT,CASSSRTGNSPLHF
TRBV28,TRBJ2-7,-,-,TGTGCCAGCAGTTTCGAGGCAGGGGCCTACGAGCAGTACTTC,CASSFEAGAYEQYF
TRBV7-3,TRBJ2-7,-,-,TGTGCCAGCAGCTTAAGCCCCCATCACGAGCAGTACTTC,CASSLSPHHEQYF
TRBV7-2,TRBJ1-6,-,once,TGTGCCAGCAGCTCCCCGCTCGGCTCCTATAATTCACCCCTCCACTTT,CASSSPLGSYNSPLHF
TRBV10-2,TRBJ2-3,-,-,TGCGCCAGCAGTGTGGACTACACAGATACGCAGTATTTT,CASSVDYTDTQYF
TRBV6-2/TRBV6-3,TRBJ2-5,TRBD2,-,TGTGCCAGCAGTGTTGGCTTACTAGCGGGATTCCAAGAGACCCAGTACTTC,CASSVGLLAGFQETQYF
TRBV7-9,TRBJ2-7,TRBD1,-,TGTGCCAGCAGCTCCGACAGGGGAGGCTACGAGCAGTACTTC,CASSSDRGGYEQYF
TRBV5-1,TRBJ1-1,TRBD1,once,TGCGCCAGCAGCTTGGGACAGGGTTGGACTGAAGCTTTCTTT,CASSLGQGWTEAFF
TRBV29-1,TRBJ1-1,-,-,TGCAGCGTTGACAGGGACACTGAAGCTTTCTTT,CSVDRDTEAFF
TRBV5-4,TRBJ2-7,TRBD2,-,TGTGCCAGCAGTCTAGCGGGAGCAGGTTCCTACGAGCAGTACTTC,CASSLAGAGSYEQYF
TRBV30,TRBJ1-3,-,few,TGTGCCTGGAGTGATTGGGCCGACTCTGGAAACACCATATATTTT,CAWSDWADSGNTIYF
TRBV9,TRBJ2-5,TRBD2,-,TGTGCCAGCAGCGGGGGACTAGCGATGGCAGAGACCCAGTACTTC,CASSGGLAMAETQYF
TRBV30,TRBJ1-1,-,-,TGTGCCTGGGCCGGCGCAGGGGAAGCTTTCTTT,CAWAGAGEAFF
TRBV28,TRBJ2-1,-,-,TGTGCCAGCATCGGGACCAGCCGGGGCAATGAGCAGTTCTTC,CASIGTSRGNEQFF
TRBV4-1,TRBJ2-7,TRBD1,-,TGCGCCAGCAGCCAGTCGGTAGTGGGGACAGCCTACGAGCAGTACTTC,CASSQSVVGTAYEQYF
TRBV25-1,TRBJ2-3,-,-,TGTGCCAGCAGTGAATCTGGTGCTAGCACAGATACGCAGTATTTT,CASSESGASTDTQYF
TRBV2,TRBJ1-5,-,-,TGTGCCAGCAGGACGGACAGCAGCAATCAGCCCCAGCATTTT,CASRTDSSNQPQHF
TRBV11-2,TRBJ1-2,-,-,TGTGCCAGCAGCGCCGGGACCGTACCTGGCTACACCTTC,CASSAGTVPGYTF